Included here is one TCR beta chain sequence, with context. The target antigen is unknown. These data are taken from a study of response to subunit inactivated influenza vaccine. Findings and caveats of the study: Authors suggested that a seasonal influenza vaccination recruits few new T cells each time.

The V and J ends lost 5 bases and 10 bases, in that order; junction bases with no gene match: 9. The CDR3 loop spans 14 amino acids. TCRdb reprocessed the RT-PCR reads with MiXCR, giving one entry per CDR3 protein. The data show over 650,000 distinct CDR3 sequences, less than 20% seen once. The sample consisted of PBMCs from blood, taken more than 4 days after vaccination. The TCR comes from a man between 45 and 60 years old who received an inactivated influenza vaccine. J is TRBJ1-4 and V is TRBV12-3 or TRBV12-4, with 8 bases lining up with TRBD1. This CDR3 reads CASSPGQAYGKLFF. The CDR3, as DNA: TGTGCCAGCAGTCCGGGACAGGCCTATGGAAAACTGTTTTTT.